This T cell receptor beta chain was identified in a study of T cell responses to AZD1222 COVID-19 vaccine (dated by TCRdb to the early 2020s). Turning to the overall study: AZD1222 recipients given second doses at about 4 weeks or at about 12 weeks were pooled, since spike-specific TCR depth and breadth were not found to differ between the two schedules. Trial participants were enrolled by age into subgroups of 18-55, 56-69 and 70-plus years, and around 150, 28 and 57 TCR-sequenced participants, respectively, were included in these subgroups. A total of under 250 trial participants underwent TCR sequencing, of whom about 210 had received two doses of AZD1222 and about 25 had received two doses of the MenACWY control vaccine.

Broader findings and caveats from the paper: Conclusions about previously exposed vaccinees are limited, since just 5 or 6 AZD1222 recipients were seropositive for SARS-CoV-2 at baseline. Most participants were white British and females outnumbered males, and the authors suggested that clonal diversity may have been underestimated. After two AZD1222 doses, both the breadth and the depth of spike-specific TCRs were significantly higher than at day 0 and than in MenACWY recipients. The 56-69-year group was small, and its depth increase did not reach significance, likely because of low power. Because no samples from the day 14 peak response were available, repertoires could be characterized only after the peak T cell response. CD4 TCRs associated with the vaccine covered the entire spike protein, and the dominant responses were in regions 160-218 and 743-854. Epitopes outside the regions mutated in the B.1.351 and B.1.1.7 variants were reportedly recognized by nearly half of the unique spike-specific TCRs.

The CDR3 regions of human TCRbeta chains were analyzed by immunosequencing. From the authors' description of their analysis: Repertoire TCRs were checked for matches against a reference library of SARS-CoV-2-specific TCRs that had been generated using the MIRA antigen-specificity platform. Breadth meant the fraction of unique TCRs that were SARS-CoV-2-associated, whereas depth meant the fraction of total T cells that were SARS-CoV-2-associated. Using the MIRA data, every spike-specific TCR was mapped to the spike region that the TCR reacted to and assigned to either a CD4 or a CD8 class. Log10-transformed breadth and depth values were compared by one-way ANOVA with Sidak's multiple comparisons tests. TCRdb carries this immuneACCESS record with in-frame sequences only. Its versions omit some clonotypes, under half of them owing to an unresolved V gene in the studies checked, with the rest unexplained. V, J and clone size are taken as reported in that table, and D and trimming were inferred from the DNA itself. This sample gives around 130,000 clones in total; 92% of them show up just once. Jointly, the top ten make up about 1.5% of the sample.

With regard to this clone: Its antigen is not yet known. No much larger clonotype is one base removed from it; base qualities were not supplied.

The time point label, as the study defines it: baseline before first vaccination. Samples from vaccinated people were obtained from the UK trials COV001 and COV002, which included a single-blind randomized controlled phase 2/3 trial of AZD1222 (ChAdOx1 nCoV-19) in healthy adults. For TCRbeta chain sequencing, PBMC samples from trial participants were taken at day 0 and at day 28 after the second dose. The CDR3 measures 15 amino acids from cysteine to phenylalanine. Only the CDR3 DNA stays, 45 bases, in frame from base 1. For this chain, trimming is 4 bases at the V end and 5 bases at the J end, and the number of junction bases without a gene match is 8. The germline V gene provides CDR1 MDHEN and CDR2 SYDVKM.

This sample comprised peripheral blood, obtained on day 0 of AZD1222 vaccination. The clonotype comes from an adult in good health. The sequence joins TRBV28 to TRBJ1-1, and TRBD1 matches 9 of the central bases. The CDR3 region: CASSYGTGWNTEAFF. The DNA reads TGTGCCAGCAGTTATGGGACAGGGTGGAATACTGAAGCTTTCTTT. Here the CDR3 is joined to the reference TRBV28 and TRBJ1-1 genes, and the full variable domain is: DVKVTQSSRYLVKRTGEKVFLECVQDMDHENMFWYRQDPGLGLRLIYFSYDVKMKEKGDIPEGYSVSREKKERFSLILESASTNQTSMYLCASSYGTGWNTEAFFGQGTRLTVV.